This TCR beta chain emerged from a study of cytomegalovirus exposure and HLA in healthy donors. The overall study: Earlier work reported 95 million to 130 million unique TCR beta sequences from 150 million to 200 million T cells. Study-level results: A missense variant in DCLRE1C was later tied to TCR beta V- and J-gene trimming. Apart from CMV serostatus, no immune exposure information was available. Associated with cytomegalovirus, according to the listing, were 150 to 200 TCR beta chains.

The PCR made use of 60 Vbeta and 13 Jbeta primers. TCRdb's copy holds only in-frame clones and misses some; the assay was immunoSEQ multiplex PCR. The sample shows 110,000 to 150,000 clones, around 84% of them seen only once. As to this clone: Its antigen is unknown.

Material for sequencing was PBMCs. This clonotype was obtained from a boy aged 2-15 years in good health and CMV-seronegative.

CDR3 nucleotide sequence: TGTGCCAGTAGCAGGACAGGGAATAATTCACCCCTCCACTTT. Translation: CASSRTGNNSPLHF. This sequence joins TRBV19 and TRBJ1-6, with 8 bases that match TRBD1. The CDR3 loop spans 14 amino acids. Looked up from germline, CDR1 is LNHDA and CDR2 is SQIVND (reference sequence). V was pared by 6 bases and J by 5 bases, with 3 bases of the junction left unmatched. Filled out from reference TRBV19 and TRBJ1-6, the complete variable domain reads DGGITQSPKYLFRKEGQNVTLSCEQNLNHDAMYWYRQDPGQGLRLIYYSQIVNDFQKGDIAEGYSVSREKKESFPLTVTSAQKNPTAFYLCASSRTGNNSPLHFGNGTRLTVT.